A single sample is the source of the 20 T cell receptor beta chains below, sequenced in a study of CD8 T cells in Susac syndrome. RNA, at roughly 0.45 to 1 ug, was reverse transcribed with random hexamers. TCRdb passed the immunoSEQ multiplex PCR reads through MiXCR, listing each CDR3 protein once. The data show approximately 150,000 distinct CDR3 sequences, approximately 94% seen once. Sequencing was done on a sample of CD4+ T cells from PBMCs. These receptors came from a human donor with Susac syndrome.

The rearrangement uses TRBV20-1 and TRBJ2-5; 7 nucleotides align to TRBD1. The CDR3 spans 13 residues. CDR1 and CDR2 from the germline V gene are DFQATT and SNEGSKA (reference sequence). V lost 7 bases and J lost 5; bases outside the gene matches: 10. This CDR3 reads CSVGQPQEETQYF. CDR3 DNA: TGCAGTGTGGGACAGCCGCAGGAGGAGACCCAGTACTTC.

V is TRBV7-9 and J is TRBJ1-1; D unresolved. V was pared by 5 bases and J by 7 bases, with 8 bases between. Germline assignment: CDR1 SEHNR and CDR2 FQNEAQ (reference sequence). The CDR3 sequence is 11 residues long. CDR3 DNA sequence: TGTGCCAGCAGCCCGACCCATGAAGCTTTCTTT. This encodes CASSPTHEAFF.

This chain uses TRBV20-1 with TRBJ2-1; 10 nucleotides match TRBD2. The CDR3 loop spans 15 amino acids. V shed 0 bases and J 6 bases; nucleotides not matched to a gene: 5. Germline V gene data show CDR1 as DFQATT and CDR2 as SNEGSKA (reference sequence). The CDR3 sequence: CSARDGTSALNEQFF. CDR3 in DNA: TGCAGTGCTAGAGATGGGACTAGCGCCCTCAATGAGCAGTTCTTC.

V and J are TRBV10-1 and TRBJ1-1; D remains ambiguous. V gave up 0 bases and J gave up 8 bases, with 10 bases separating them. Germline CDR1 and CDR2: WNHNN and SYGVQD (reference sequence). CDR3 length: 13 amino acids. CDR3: CASSESTVSEAFF. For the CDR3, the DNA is TGCGCCAGCAGTGAGTCGACTGTCAGCGAAGCTTTCTTT.

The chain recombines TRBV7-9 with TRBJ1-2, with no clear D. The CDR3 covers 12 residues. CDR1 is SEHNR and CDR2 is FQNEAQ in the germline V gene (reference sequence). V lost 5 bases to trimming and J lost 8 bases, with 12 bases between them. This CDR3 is CASSRNPGGYTF. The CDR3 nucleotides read TGTGCCAGCAGCCGCAACCCTGGCGGCTACACCTTC.

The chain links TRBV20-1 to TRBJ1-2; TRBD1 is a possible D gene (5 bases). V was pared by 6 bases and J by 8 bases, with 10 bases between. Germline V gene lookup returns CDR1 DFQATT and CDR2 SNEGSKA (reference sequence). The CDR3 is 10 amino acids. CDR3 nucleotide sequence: TGCAGTGCCGCGGGGGTCGGCTACACCTTC. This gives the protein CSAAGVGYTF.

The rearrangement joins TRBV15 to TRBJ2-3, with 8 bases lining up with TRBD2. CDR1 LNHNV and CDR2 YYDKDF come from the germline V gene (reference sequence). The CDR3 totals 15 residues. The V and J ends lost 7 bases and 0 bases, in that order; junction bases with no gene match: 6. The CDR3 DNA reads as TGTGCCACCACTCTGGCTAGCGGGAGCACAGATACGCAGTATTTT. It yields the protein CATTLASGSTDTQYF.

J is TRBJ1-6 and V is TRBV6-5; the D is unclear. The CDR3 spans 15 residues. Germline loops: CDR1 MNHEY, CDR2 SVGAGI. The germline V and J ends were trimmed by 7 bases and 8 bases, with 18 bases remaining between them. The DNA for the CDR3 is TGTGCCAGCACCTCCTGGGCCCGTAGAGATTCACCCCTCCACTTT. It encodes CASTSWARRDSPLHF.

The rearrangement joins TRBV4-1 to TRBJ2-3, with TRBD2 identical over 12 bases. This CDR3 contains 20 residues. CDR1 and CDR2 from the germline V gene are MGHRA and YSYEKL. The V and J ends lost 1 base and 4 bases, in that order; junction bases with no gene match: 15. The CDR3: CASSQVLQGRLAGVADTQYF. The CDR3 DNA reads TGCGCCAGCAGCCAAGTCCTACAGGGTCGACTAGCGGGGGTGGCAGATACGCAGTATTTT.

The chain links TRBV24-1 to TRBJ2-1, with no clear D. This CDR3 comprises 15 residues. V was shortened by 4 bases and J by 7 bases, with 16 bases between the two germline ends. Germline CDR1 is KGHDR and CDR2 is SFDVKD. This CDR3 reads CATSDRVRLPNEQFF. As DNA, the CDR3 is TGTGCCACCAGTGACCGAGTTCGGCTCCCAAATGAGCAGTTCTTC.

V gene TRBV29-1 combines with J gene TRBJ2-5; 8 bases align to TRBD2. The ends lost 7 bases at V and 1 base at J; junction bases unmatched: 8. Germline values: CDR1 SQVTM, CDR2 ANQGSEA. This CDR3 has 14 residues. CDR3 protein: CSGELADLQETQYF. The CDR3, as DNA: TGCAGCGGCGAACTAGCGGACCTCCAAGAGACCCAGTACTTC.

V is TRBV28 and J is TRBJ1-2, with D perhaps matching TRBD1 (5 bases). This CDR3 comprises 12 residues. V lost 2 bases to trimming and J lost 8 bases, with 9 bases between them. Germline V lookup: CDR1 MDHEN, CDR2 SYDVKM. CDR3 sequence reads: CASSLRRVGYTF. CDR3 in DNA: TGTGCCAGCAGTTTACGCAGGGTGGGCTACACCTTC.

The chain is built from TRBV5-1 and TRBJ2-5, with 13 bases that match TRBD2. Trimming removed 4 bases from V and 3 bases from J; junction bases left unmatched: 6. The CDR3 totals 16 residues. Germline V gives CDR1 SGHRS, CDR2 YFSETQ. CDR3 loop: CASSDQLAGGKETQYF. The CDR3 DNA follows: TGCGCCAGCAGCGATCAACTAGCGGGGGGGAAAGAGACCCAGTACTTC.

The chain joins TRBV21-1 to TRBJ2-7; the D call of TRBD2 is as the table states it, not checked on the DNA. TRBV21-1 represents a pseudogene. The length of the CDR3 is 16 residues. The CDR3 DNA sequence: TGTGCCAGCAGCTCCCATACTAGCGGGAGTTGCTACGAGCAGTACTTC. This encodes CASSSHTSGSCYEQYF.

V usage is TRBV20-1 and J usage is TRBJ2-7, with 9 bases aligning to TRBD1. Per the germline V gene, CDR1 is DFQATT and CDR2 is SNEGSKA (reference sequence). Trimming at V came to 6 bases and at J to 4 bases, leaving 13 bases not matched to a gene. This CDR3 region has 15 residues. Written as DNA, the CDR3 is TGCAGTGCCCCAGCCCCCGGGACAGGGTCGTACGAGCAGTACTTC. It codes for CSAPAPGTGSYEQYF.

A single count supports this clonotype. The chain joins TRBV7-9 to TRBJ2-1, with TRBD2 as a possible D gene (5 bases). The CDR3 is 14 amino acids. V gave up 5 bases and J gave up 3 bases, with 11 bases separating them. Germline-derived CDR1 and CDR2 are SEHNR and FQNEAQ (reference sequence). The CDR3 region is CASSPDLIYNEQFF. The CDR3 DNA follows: TGTGCCAGCAGCCCGGACTTGATCTACAATGAGCAGTTCTTC.

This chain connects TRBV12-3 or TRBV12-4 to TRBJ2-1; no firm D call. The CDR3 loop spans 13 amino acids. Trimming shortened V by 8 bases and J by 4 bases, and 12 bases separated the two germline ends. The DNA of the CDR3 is TGTGCCAGCTCCCCGGGCGTTTACAATGAGCAGTTCTTC. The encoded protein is CASSPGVYNEQFF.

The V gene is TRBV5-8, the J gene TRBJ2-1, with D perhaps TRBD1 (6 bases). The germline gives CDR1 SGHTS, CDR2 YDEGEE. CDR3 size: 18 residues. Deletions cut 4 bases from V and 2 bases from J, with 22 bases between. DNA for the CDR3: TGTGCCAGCAGCCAAACAGGGCAGGCGGGTAGTCCCTACAATGAGCAGTTCTTC. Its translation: CASSQTGQAGSPYNEQFF.

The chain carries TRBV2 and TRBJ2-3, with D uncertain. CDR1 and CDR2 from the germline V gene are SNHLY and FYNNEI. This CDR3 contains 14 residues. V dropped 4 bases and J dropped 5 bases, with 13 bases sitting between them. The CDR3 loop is CASSGRVWGDTQYF. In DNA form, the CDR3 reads TGTGCCAGCAGTGGTCGGGTTTGGGGAGATACGCAGTATTTT.

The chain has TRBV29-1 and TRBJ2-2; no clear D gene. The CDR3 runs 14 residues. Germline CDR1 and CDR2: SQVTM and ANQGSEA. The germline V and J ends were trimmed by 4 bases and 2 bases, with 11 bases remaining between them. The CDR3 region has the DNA TGCAGCGTTGGGGGTAGGCAAAACACCGGGGAGCTGTTTTTT. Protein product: CSVGGRQNTGELFF.